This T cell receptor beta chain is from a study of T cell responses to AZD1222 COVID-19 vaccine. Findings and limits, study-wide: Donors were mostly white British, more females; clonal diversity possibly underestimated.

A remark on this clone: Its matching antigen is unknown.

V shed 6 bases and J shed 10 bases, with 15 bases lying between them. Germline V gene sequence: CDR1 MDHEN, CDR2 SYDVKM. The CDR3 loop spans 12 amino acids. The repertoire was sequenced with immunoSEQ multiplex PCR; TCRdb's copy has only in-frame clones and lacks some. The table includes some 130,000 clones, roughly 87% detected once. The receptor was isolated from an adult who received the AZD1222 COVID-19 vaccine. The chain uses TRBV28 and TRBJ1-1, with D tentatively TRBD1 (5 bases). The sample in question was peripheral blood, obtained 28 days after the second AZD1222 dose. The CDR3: CASSWPQAGAFF. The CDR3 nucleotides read TGTGCCAGCAGCTGGCCACAGGCTGGAGCTTTCTTT. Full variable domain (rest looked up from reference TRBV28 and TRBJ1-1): DVKVTQSSRYLVKRTGEKVFLECVQDMDHENMFWYRQDPGLGLRLIYFSYDVKMKEKGDIPEGYSVSREKKERFSLILESASTNQTSMYLCASSWPQAGAFFGQGTRLTVV.